What follows are 7 T cell receptor beta chains derived from one specimen sequenced in a study of post-analysis software for immune sequencing data. The authors incorporated unique molecular identifiers into the TCR beta cDNA libraries. A single record per CDR3 protein comes from TCRdb applying MiXCR to the PCR reads. In the table there are 550,000 to 700,000 distinct CDR3 sequences, around 40% of which are singletons. Overall study results and limits: Elevated frequency relative to controls characterized four or five TRBV segments in patients, TRBV5-6, TRBV5-1 and TRBV20-1 among them.

These receptors' antigens are unknown. The material sequenced was blood. Source of these receptors: a girl aged 5 to 17 with multiple sclerosis.

The CDR3, as DNA: TGCGCCAGCAGCCCCGAGGGCCGGGACAGGGGTGAGCAGTTCTTC. Translated: CASSPEGRDRGEQFF. The rearrangement links TRBV5-1 to TRBJ2-1; 10 bases are a match to TRBD1. Germline CDR1 and CDR2: SGHRS and YFSETQ. The V segment lost 4 bases and the J segment 9 bases; nucleotides outside the gene matches: 10. This CDR3 spans 15 amino acids.

This chain connects TRBV27 to TRBJ2-4, with a weak D call TRBD1 (6 bases). The V end was cut by 6 bases, the J end by 6 bases, with 6 bases between. This CDR3 is built from 11 residues. The V gene's germline CDR1 is MNHEY and CDR2 SMNVEV (reference sequence). Written as DNA, the CDR3 is TGTGCCAGCAGGACAGGAAACATTCAGTACTTC. As protein: CASRTGNIQYF.

This sequence joins TRBV13 and TRBJ2-2; D is unresolved. Germline CDR1 is PRHDT and CDR2 is FYEKMQ (reference sequence). The CDR3 length is 13 residues. Trimming took 2 bases from V and 4 from J, leaving 5 bases between them. The CDR3 sequence: CASSLSATGELFF. CDR3 coding DNA: TGTGCCAGCAGCTTATCCGCCACCGGGGAGCTGTTTTTT.

The chain carries TRBV7-8 and TRBJ1-4; 7 nucleotides agree with TRBD1. Germline CDR1 and CDR2: SGHVS and FQNEAQ. The CDR3 length is 16 residues. With V trimmed by 1 base and J by 6 bases, 8 bases remained unmatched. CDR3 protein: CASSLEGARVDEKLFF. DNA of the CDR3: TGTGCCAGCAGCTTAGAGGGGGCGCGGGTTGATGAAAAACTGTTTTTT.

The chain is built from TRBV29-1 and TRBJ1-2; possible D gene TRBD1, 5 bases. The CDR3 runs 12 residues. V shed 6 bases and J shed 8 bases, with 16 bases lying between them. Germline CDR1 SQVTM, CDR2 ANQGSEA. The CDR3 nucleotides read TGCAGCGTCATCCCTTGGGGGAGCGGCTACACCTTC. It yields the protein CSVIPWGSGYTF.

This clonotype was picked up a small number of times. The rearrangement joins TRBV12-3 or TRBV12-4 to TRBJ1-2; 8 bases align to TRBD1. Losses at the gene ends were 3 bases for V and 6 bases for J; bases not matched to a gene: 3. The CDR3 is made up of 13 amino acids. The CDR3 protein is CASSLAGGHGYTF. The CDR3 nucleotides are TGTGCCAGCAGTTTGGCAGGGGGCCATGGCTACACCTTC.

The chain uses TRBV7-2 and TRBJ1-6; a possible D gene is TRBD1 (5 bases). Germline CDR1 is SGHTA and CDR2 is FQGNSA. Trimming shortened V by 1 base and J by 6 bases, and 10 bases separated the two germline ends. The CDR3 sequence is 15 residues long. In DNA form, the CDR3 reads TGTGCCAGCAGCTTAGGGGGACTGCTTAATTCACCCCTCCACTTT. It encodes CASSLGGLLNSPLHF. Full variable domain (missing parts from reference TRBV7-2 and TRBJ1-6): GAGVSQSPSNKVTEKGKDVELRCDPISGHTALYWYRQSLGQGLEFLIYFQGNSAPDKSGLPSDRFSAERTGGSVSTLTIQRTQQEDSAVYLCASSLGGLLNSPLHFGNGTRLTVT.